The 22 T cell receptor beta chains given below trace back to one sample, sequenced in a study of T cells in Graves' hyperthyroidism and ophthalmopathy. The TCR beta CDR3 regions underwent amplification using RNA transcripts as the source. HTBI primers drove first-round RT-PCR of the TCR CDR3. TCRdb processed the multiplex PCR reads anew with MiXCR; each CDR3 protein has one entry. The table lists over 250,000 distinct CDR3 sequences, around 15% of them singletons, with around 57% in the top ten. The material sequenced was blood. All receptors derive from a woman aged 55-70 years with Graves' ophthalmopathy.

This clonotype was counted at least ten times. V and J are TRBV7-2 and TRBJ2-5; D may correspond to TRBD1 or TRBD2 (5 bases each). In germline, CDR1 is SGHTA, CDR2 FQGNSA. Between the trimmed V and J ends, which lost 1 base and 7 bases, there was a span of 10 bases. The CDR3 sequence is 13 residues long. This CDR3 reads CASSLVWDGTQYF. The CDR3 DNA sequence: TGTGCCAGCAGCTTAGTTTGGGACGGGACCCAGTACTTC.

This chain uses TRBV29-1 with TRBJ2-5; unclear D gene. This CDR3 is built from 12 residues. CDR1 is SQVTM and CDR2 is ANQGSEA in the germline V gene. The germline V and J ends were trimmed by 4 bases and 3 bases, with 9 bases remaining between them. The CDR3 region is CSVVGLEETQYF. The CDR3 DNA follows: TGCAGCGTTGTAGGGCTGGAAGAGACCCAGTACTTC. The whole variable domain, filled in from reference TRBV29-1 and TRBJ2-5, reads SAVISQKPSRDICQRGTSLTIQCQVDSQVTMMFWYRQQPGQSLTLIATANQGSEATYESGFVIDKFPISRPNLTFSTLTVSNMSPEDSSIYLCSVVGLEETQYFGPGTRLLVL.

This clonotype was counted a few times. This sequence joins TRBV12-3 or TRBV12-4 and TRBJ2-4, with 10 bases matching TRBD1. The CDR3 length is 21 residues. The V gene end was trimmed by 5 bases and the J gene end by 0 bases; junction bases not matched to a gene: 19. The CDR3: CASSPRRQGATPSLAKNIQYF. Written as DNA, the CDR3 is TGTGCCAGCAGTCCAAGACGACAGGGGGCGACCCCTTCTTTAGCCAAAAACATTCAGTACTTC.

This clonotype was counted many times. V usage is TRBV20-1 and J usage is TRBJ2-5; no firm D call. Per the germline V gene, CDR1 is DFQATT and CDR2 is SNEGSKA (reference sequence). The CDR3 is 11 amino acids. The V end was cut by 2 bases, the J end by 1 base, with 2 bases between. CDR3 nucleotides: TGCAGTGCTAGACCCCAAGAGACCCAGTACTTC. This gives the protein CSARPQETQYF.

This clonotype has ten or more counts. V and J are TRBV7-2 and TRBJ2-7; 8 bases are shared with TRBD1. The CDR3 extends over 15 amino acids. Germline V gene sequence: CDR1 SGHTA, CDR2 FQGNSA. J lost 0 bases, V lost 5 bases, and 6 bases had no gene match. The CDR3 spells CASSVRTGSSYEQYF. The CDR3 bases are TGTGCCAGCAGCGTCAGGACAGGGAGCTCCTACGAGCAGTACTTC.

This clonotype was seen many times. V gene TRBV6-2 or TRBV6-3 combines with J gene TRBJ2-5; tentative D call: TRBD2 (6 bases). The length of the CDR3 is 15 residues. Germline V CDR1 and CDR2: MNHEY, SVGEGT. V was clipped by 4 bases and J by 5 bases, with 17 bases between them. As DNA, the CDR3 is TGTGCCAGCAGTTCTTTAGCGGACCCGAGGGAGACCCAGTACTTC. Its protein is CASSSLADPRETQYF.

This clonotype was counted between two and nine times. The CDR3 DNA reads as TGTGCCAGCAGTCTGATACTAGCGGGGGGACTAACTAGCACAGATACGCAGTATTTT. Translated, it gives CASSLILAGGLTSTDTQYF. The genes are TRBV12-3 or TRBV12-4 and TRBJ2-3; 12 bases fit TRBD2. The CDR3 consists of 19 residues. V shed 5 bases and J 0 bases; nucleotides not matched to a gene: 12.

The chain joins TRBV27 to TRBJ1-3; D gene ambiguous. Looked up from germline, CDR1 is MNHEY and CDR2 is SMNVEV (reference sequence). This CDR3 is built from 14 residues. Trimming removed 4 bases from V and 0 bases from J, with 7 bases in between. CDR3 nucleotides: TGTGCCAGCAGTTCGGAGGGCTCTGGAAACACCATATATTTT. This encodes CASSSEGSGNTIYF.

This clonotype was counted at least ten times. The CDR3 is CAISAGTGESEQFF. CDR3 DNA: TGTGCCATCAGTGCCGGGACAGGAGAAAGTGAGCAGTTCTTC. This sequence joins TRBV10-3 and TRBJ2-1; TRBD1 aligns across 8 bases. V lost 4 bases, J lost 9 bases, and 8 bases stayed unmatched. Germline V lookup: CDR1 ENHRY, CDR2 SYGVKD. The CDR3 is 14 residues long.

The chain uses TRBV12-5 and TRBJ1-1, with 7 positions matching TRBD1. In germline, CDR1 is LGHNT, CDR2 FRNRAP. The V segment lost 5 bases and the J segment 5 bases; nucleotides outside the gene matches: 5. The CDR3 covers 13 residues. Here the CDR3 reads CASGLEQGTEAFF. Here the CDR3 DNA reads TGTGCTAGTGGTCTCGAACAGGGGACTGAAGCTTTCTTT.

V usage is TRBV3-1 and J usage is TRBJ2-7; 13 positions agree with TRBD2. The CDR3 runs to 15 residues. After removal of 1 base from V and 3 bases from J, the junction contained 0 bases not matched to a gene. CDR1 and CDR2 from the germline V gene are LGHDT and YNNKEL (reference sequence). CDR3 in amino acids: CASSQGTSGSYEQYF. In DNA, the CDR3 is TGTGCCAGCAGCCAAGGGACTAGCGGGAGCTACGAGCAGTACTTC.

The chain joins TRBV12-3 or TRBV12-4 to TRBJ2-7; TRBD1 might be the D (6 bases). The CDR3 extends over 14 amino acids. V was pared by 6 bases and J by 2 bases, with 14 bases between. For the CDR3, the DNA is TGTGCCAGCAGCTACCGGGACACCACCTACGAGCAGTACTTC. Amino acid sequence: CASSYRDTTYEQYF.

This clonotype was seen a few times. The chain links TRBV6-5 to TRBJ1-6, with 7 bases lining up with TRBD1. The trim removed 2 bases at V and 5 bases at J, leaving 3 bases unmatched. This CDR3 contains 15 residues. Germline V gene data show CDR1 as MNHEY and CDR2 as SVGAGI. The CDR3 DNA follows: TGTGCCAGCAGTTACCGGGGACAGAATAATTCACCCCTCCACTTT. This codes for CASSYRGQNNSPLHF.

This clonotype was found once. A read error may be the cause here, since a much bigger clone is one base away. The CDR3 DNA reads TGCAGTGCTAGAGTTCAGACGGGACAGAGAGTCAACGAGCAGTACTTC. It specifies CSARVQTGQRVNEQYF. The chain couples TRBV20-1 to TRBJ2-7, with TRBD1 identical over 7 bases. CDR1 and CDR2 from the germline V gene are DFQATT and SNEGSKA (reference sequence). CDR3 length: 16 residues. With V trimmed by 1 base and J by 5 bases, 14 bases remained unmatched.

This clonotype was observed a few times. The chain links TRBV24-1 to TRBJ1-4; D remains unclear. Germline V CDR1 and CDR2: KGHDR, SFDVKD. Trimming stripped 4 bases from V and 7 bases from J, with 18 bases between. The CDR3 sequence is 16 residues long. The CDR3 DNA reads as TGTGCCACCAGTGACGGGAAGACCCCCGCGGGTGAAAAACTGTTTTTT. This encodes CATSDGKTPAGEKLFF.

Many counts were recorded for this clonotype. The chain is built from TRBV2 and TRBJ2-1; TRBD2 agrees at 7 bases. Trimming removed 1 base from V and 6 bases from J; junction bases left unmatched: 6. The germline V gene encodes CDR1 SNHLY and CDR2 FYNNEI. This CDR3 is built from 15 residues. CDR3 nucleotides: TGTGCCAGCAGTGAAGGGCAGGGAGGGGTCAATGAGCAGTTCTTC. Translation: CASSEGQGGVNEQFF.

This chain links TRBV7-2 with TRBJ2-3, with 8 bases matching TRBD2. Germline trimming cut 2 bases from V and 0 bases from J; bases unmatched to any gene: 7. This CDR3 is built from 17 residues. The germline V gene has CDR1 SGHTA and CDR2 FQGNSA. CDR3 in amino acids: CASSLYLGGVSTDTQYF. The CDR3 DNA sequence: TGTGCCAGCAGCTTATACCTCGGGGGGGTTAGCACAGATACGCAGTATTTT.

This clonotype was seen only once. The gene calls are TRBV5-6 and TRBJ2-7, with TRBD2 matching over 14 bases. V dropped 4 bases and J dropped 5; count of bases not matched to a gene: 5. The CDR3 runs to 15 residues. Germline CDR1 SGHDT, CDR2 YYEEEE. CDR3 nucleotides: TGTGCCAGCAGCCAGGGACTAGCGGGAGTCAACGAGCAGTACTTC. Amino acid sequence: CASSQGLAGVNEQYF.

This chain uses TRBV12-3 or TRBV12-4 with TRBJ1-6; no firm D call. The CDR3 has 13 amino acids. V was clipped by 6 bases and J by 7 bases, with 10 bases between them. CDR3 coding DNA: TGTGCCAGCAGGCGCGACGGGAATTCACCCCTCCACTTT. It specifies CASRRDGNSPLHF.

This chain uses TRBV5-1 with TRBJ2-3; either TRBD1 or TRBD2 may fit D (5 bases each). V lost 9 bases, J lost 5 bases, and 22 bases lay in between. Germline assignment: CDR1 SGHRS and CDR2 YFSETQ. This CDR3 contains 15 residues. CDR3 residues: CATKEDGTAGDTQYF. In nucleotides, the CDR3 is TGCGCCACCAAAGAAGACGGGACGGCAGGAGATACGCAGTATTTT. Filled out from reference TRBV5-1 and TRBJ2-3, the complete variable domain reads KAGVTQTPRYLIKTRGQQVTLSCSPISGHRSVSWYQQTPGQGLQFLFEYFSETQRNKGNFPGRFSGRQFSNSRSEMNVSTLELGDSALYLCATKEDGTAGDTQYFGPGTRLTVL.

This clonotype was seen many times. The genes are TRBV20-1 and TRBJ2-5, with 8 bases lining up with TRBD2. J was trimmed by 1 base and V by 0 bases; bases with no gene match: 7. The CDR3 is 16 residues long. Germline V gene lookup returns CDR1 DFQATT and CDR2 SNEGSKA (reference sequence). The CDR3 DNA reads as TGCAGTGCTAGAGAGAGGCGGGGGGCCCTCCAAGAGACCCAGTACTTC. Translating gives CSARERRGALQETQYF.

The chain uses TRBV20-1 and TRBJ2-4, with 8 bases fitting TRBD2. V shed 5 bases and J 9 bases; nucleotides not matched to a gene: 9. Germline V gene sequence: CDR1 DFQATT, CDR2 SNEGSKA (reference sequence). This CDR3 is built from 13 residues. CDR3 residues: CSAPPGLASIQYF. The CDR3 DNA reads as TGCAGTGCTCCTCCTGGACTAGCTAGCATTCAGTACTTC.